These T cell receptor beta chains were read from a single sample in a study of T cells in tumors after PD-1 blockade. Profiled with immunoSEQ multiplex PCR; TCRdb holds only in-frame clones, not every one. Among 12,000 or so clones listed, 63% were seen once. The material sequenced was tumor tissue, taken before anti-PD-1 treatment. The receptors shown here come from a human donor with basal cell carcinoma. Both conserved end residues are part of each CDR3. Each record gives: V gene, D gene, clone size, J gene, CDR3 protein, CDR3 DNA. A D gene is named only where the DNA matches it firmly. The size entry is marked missing in some rows and otherwise reads once, few, many or a size class.

v_gene: TRBV19; d_gene: TRBD2; abundance: -; j_gene: TRBJ2-1; CDR3aa: CASSTRDSGGASNEQFF; CDR3nt: TGTGCCAGTAGTACGCGGGATAGCGGGGGGGCTTCAAATGAGCAGTTCTTC
v_gene: TRBV19; d_gene: -; abundance: -; j_gene: TRBJ1-2; CDR3aa: CASRIETGPLYGYTF; CDR3nt: TGTGCCTCCAGAATAGAAACAGGACCCCTCTATGGCTACACCTTC
v_gene: TRBV24-1; d_gene: TRBD1; abundance: -; j_gene: TRBJ2-7; CDR3aa: CATSDATGGTYEQYF; CDR3nt: TGTGCCACCAGTGACGCGACAGGGGGGACCTACGAGCAGTACTTC
v_gene: TRBV16; d_gene: TRBD1; abundance: -; j_gene: TRBJ1-2; CDR3aa: CASSQSLDRRGDYGYTF; CDR3nt: TGTGCCAGCAGCCAATCACTGGACAGGCGCGGTGACTATGGCTACACCTTC
v_gene: TRBV27; d_gene: -; abundance: -; j_gene: TRBJ2-3; CDR3aa: CASSLRTAITNTQYF; CDR3nt: TGTGCCAGCAGTTTACGGACAGCGATCACCAATACGCAGTATTTT
v_gene: TRBV6-5; d_gene: TRBD1; abundance: -; j_gene: TRBJ2-2; CDR3aa: CAIRQGASNTGELFF; CDR3nt: TGTGCCATCCGACAGGGGGCTTCGAACACCGGGGAGCTGTTTTTT
v_gene: TRBV7-9; d_gene: -; abundance: -; j_gene: TRBJ2-5; CDR3aa: CASSLGLQGYVQETQYF; CDR3nt: TGTGCCAGCAGCTTAGGGTTGCAGGGATATGTCCAAGAGACCCAGTACTTC
v_gene: TRBV19; d_gene: -; abundance: -; j_gene: TRBJ1-5; CDR3aa: CASSILNQPQHF; CDR3nt: TGTGCCAGTAGTATCCTCAATCAGCCCCAGCATTTT
v_gene: TRBV2; d_gene: TRBD2; abundance: -; j_gene: TRBJ2-3; CDR3aa: CASLGLDSDTQYF; CDR3nt: TGTGCCAGCCTGGGACTAGATTCAGATACGCAGTATTTT
v_gene: TRBV13; d_gene: -; abundance: -; j_gene: TRBJ2-7; CDR3aa: CASSSSQGTYEQYF; CDR3nt: TGTGCCAGCAGCTCGAGTCAGGGGACCTACGAGCAGTACTTC
v_gene: TRBV2; d_gene: -; abundance: -; j_gene: TRBJ2-3; CDR3aa: CASSQTLTSKSSTDTQYF; CDR3nt: TGTGCCAGCAGTCAAACCCTAACCTCTAAGTCTAGCACAGATACGCAGTATTTT
v_gene: TRBV5-1; d_gene: TRBD1; abundance: few; j_gene: TRBJ1-6; CDR3aa: CASSLESGDRGSPLHF; CDR3nt: TGCGCCAGCAGCTTGGAATCGGGGGACAGAGGTTCACCCCTCCACTTT
v_gene: TRBV2; d_gene: -; abundance: -; j_gene: TRBJ2-5; CDR3aa: CASRNGLGGETQYF; CDR3nt: TGTGCCAGCAGGAATGGGTTGGGTGGAGAGACCCAGTACTTC
v_gene: TRBV5-1; d_gene: TRBD2; abundance: few; j_gene: TRBJ2-1; CDR3aa: CASSPPSGGSYNEQFF; CDR3nt: TGCGCCAGCAGCCCCCCTTCCGGGGGGTCCTACAATGAGCAGTTCTTC
v_gene: TRBV7-2; d_gene: -; abundance: -; j_gene: TRBJ2-7; CDR3aa: CASSLDHLPYEQYF; CDR3nt: TGTGCCAGCAGCCTAGACCATCTCCCCTACGAGCAGTACTTC
v_gene: TRBV5-4; d_gene: -; abundance: -; j_gene: TRBJ2-2; CDR3aa: CASSNSVDGELFF; CDR3nt: TGTGCCAGCAGCAATTCTGTGGACGGGGAGCTGTTTTTT
v_gene: TRBV15; d_gene: TRBD2; abundance: few; j_gene: TRBJ2-2; CDR3aa: CATSRGTSGGGNTGELFF; CDR3nt: TGTGCCACCAGCAGAGGGACTAGCGGGGGGGGTAACACCGGGGAGCTGTTTTTT
v_gene: TRBV28; d_gene: -; abundance: -; j_gene: TRBJ2-7; CDR3aa: CASSRTGTYSYEQYF; CDR3nt: TGTGCCAGCAGCCGAACCGGGACATACTCCTACGAGCAGTACTTC
v_gene: TRBV7-2; d_gene: -; abundance: -; j_gene: TRBJ2-3; CDR3aa: CASSVLASSTDTQYF; CDR3nt: TGTGCCAGCAGCGTACTAGCTTCAAGCACAGATACGCAGTATTTT
v_gene: TRBV6-5; d_gene: -; abundance: few; j_gene: TRBJ1-2; CDR3aa: CASSRPSQHQGGYTF; CDR3nt: TGTGCCAGCAGCCGACCCAGCCAACACCAAGGGGGCTACACCTTC
v_gene: TRBV6-2/TRBV6-3; d_gene: TRBD1; abundance: -; j_gene: TRBJ1-5; CDR3aa: CASGSETGYSQPQHF; CDR3nt: TGTGCCAGCGGTTCAGAGACAGGGTACAGTCAGCCCCAGCATTTT
v_gene: TRBV5-1; d_gene: -; abundance: -; j_gene: TRBJ1-5; CDR3aa: CASSILGDSNQPQHF; CDR3nt: TGCGCCAGCAGCATCCTCGGGGATAGCAATCAGCCCCAGCATTTT
v_gene: TRBV7-2; d_gene: TRBD2; abundance: -; j_gene: TRBJ2-1; CDR3aa: CASGISGDYNEQFF; CDR3nt: TGTGCCAGCGGGATTAGCGGGGACTACAATGAGCAGTTCTTC
v_gene: TRBV5-6; d_gene: -; abundance: few; j_gene: TRBJ1-2; CDR3aa: CASSADRSYGYTF; CDR3nt: TGTGCCAGCAGCGCTGACAGATCTTATGGCTACACCTTC
v_gene: TRBV7-6; d_gene: -; abundance: few; j_gene: TRBJ2-6; CDR3aa: CASSLSDGANVLTF; CDR3nt: TGTGCCAGCAGCTTATCGGATGGGGCCAACGTCCTGACTTTC
v_gene: TRBV7-2; d_gene: -; abundance: few; j_gene: TRBJ1-2; CDR3aa: CASSSSDRSAFYGYTF; CDR3nt: TGTGCCAGCAGCTCCTCGGACCGCTCGGCCTTCTATGGCTACACCTTC
v_gene: TRBV6-5; d_gene: -; abundance: few; j_gene: TRBJ2-7; CDR3aa: CASSYAGVYEQYF; CDR3nt: TGTGCCAGCAGTTATGCTGGGGTCTACGAGCAGTACTTC
v_gene: TRBV6-5; d_gene: TRBD1; abundance: medium-sized; j_gene: TRBJ2-7; CDR3aa: CASSQRQGTIYEQYF; CDR3nt: TGTGCCAGCAGCCAACGACAGGGGACCATCTACGAGCAGTACTTC
v_gene: TRBV6-2/TRBV6-3; d_gene: TRBD2; abundance: -; j_gene: TRBJ2-1; CDR3aa: CASSYWGGSYNEQFF; CDR3nt: TGTGCCAGCAGTTACTGGGGGGGCTCCTACAATGAGCAGTTCTTC